This TCR beta chain comes out of a study of T-cell reconstitution after alpha-beta-depleted transplantation in children (dated by TCRdb to the mid-2010s). Notes on the research overall: The study quantitatively tracked T-cell immune reconstitution after TCRalphabeta/CD19-depleted allogeneic hematopoietic cell transplantation in children using TCR repertoire profiling. Broad study findings and their caveats: Hyperexpanded clone frequencies declined over subsequent months; after one year, T-cell counts and TCRbeta diversity were mostly attributed to newly produced T cells. The apparently early alphabetaT-cell count recovery about two months after transplant was reportedly dependent on only several hundred rapidly expanded clones derived from non-depleted graft cells. In some patients, the high TCRbeta diversity seen at day 60 was put down to recipient T cells and intrathymic progenitors that had survived conditioning.

Library construction relied on PCR. TCRdb shows the sequencer as Illumina HiSeq 2500. Molecular barcoding was employed in the preparation of TCR libraries, with unique molecular identifiers being used to normalize TCRbeta repertoire quantification. TCRdb trimmed the raw reads at Q25, called clones with MiXCR and kept productive beta chains. Records with the same CDR3 protein are collapsed into one entry carrying the most frequent genes and DNA. The sample records 300,000 to 400,000 distinct CDR3 sequences, 15% to 20% of which are singletons. The ten largest make up approximately 44% of the sample. The CDR3 holds 16 amino acids from the cysteine to the phenylalanine. Only the CDR3 DNA stays, 48 bases, in frame from base 1. Sequences MNHEY (CDR1) and SVGEGT (CDR2) are obtained from the germline V gene. Germline trimming: 6 bases from V, 4 bases from J; junction bases outside gene matches: 10. Explained via the paper, the treatment or condition label denotes: allogeneic hematopoietic cell transplantation with graft depleted of TCRalphabeta T cells and CD19 B cells. The children who served as transplant recipients had been given grafts of TCRalphabeta/CD19-depleted allogeneic hematopoietic cells.

Only a few counts were recorded for this clonotype. No cognate antigen has been identified for it. No per-base quality is available; no much larger clone lies one base away. The clonotype originates from a male patient between 2 and 10 years old who had a stem cell transplant for acute lymphoblastic leukemia, so the T cells may come from the graft donor. The chain is made from TRBV6-2 or TRBV6-3 and TRBJ1-2; TRBD1 agrees with 11 junctional bases. Sequenced material: PBMCs, mostly from graft donor cells, taken 360 days after TCRalphabeta/CD19-depleted stem cell transplant. The CDR3 reads CASRTRTGGHVYGYTF. The bases are TGTGCCAGCAGAACTCGGACAGGGGGCCACGTCTATGGCTACACCTTC.